These T cell receptor beta chains were read from a single sample in a study of beta chain features in type 1 diabetes. The protocol was immunoSEQ multiplex PCR, while the TCRdb copy is restricted to in-frame clones and leaves out a portion. The sample carries almost 350,000 clones, 9.3% recorded once. Sample: central memory CD4+ T cells from blood. The receptors stem from a man younger than 45 with type 1 diabetes. Each CDR3 is given with its conserved first and last residue. A D gene is named only where the DNA matches it firmly. Clone size appears in some rows only: once, few, many, or a class for an expanded clone.

v_gene: TRBV7-2; j_gene: TRBJ2-3; abundance: few; d_gene: -; CDR3nt: TGTGCCAGCAGCCAAACCGGAGCTAATAGATGGGATACGCAGTATTTT; CDR3aa: CASSQTGANRWDTQYF
v_gene: TRBV6-5; j_gene: TRBJ1-1; abundance: -; d_gene: -; CDR3nt: TGTGCCAGCAGTTACGGGGTCTCCACTGAAGCTTTCTTT; CDR3aa: CASSYGVSTEAFF
v_gene: TRBV9; j_gene: TRBJ2-4; abundance: -; d_gene: -; CDR3nt: TGTGCCAGTAGCGGTCCGAAAAACATTCAGTACTTC; CDR3aa: CASSGPKNIQYF
v_gene: TRBV23-1; j_gene: TRBJ2-2; abundance: few; d_gene: TRBD1; CDR3nt: TGCGCCAGCAGTCCCCAACAGGGGTCGGACACCGGGGAGCTGTTTTTT; CDR3aa: CASSPQQGSDTGELFF
v_gene: TRBV6-1; j_gene: TRBJ1-5; abundance: -; d_gene: TRBD1; CDR3nt: TGTGCCAGCAGTGCACAGGGGGATAGCAATCAGCCCCAGCATTTT; CDR3aa: CASSAQGDSNQPQHF
v_gene: TRBV30; j_gene: TRBJ1-3; abundance: few; d_gene: -; CDR3nt: TGTGCCTGGGCCCTTTTAGGAAACACCATATATTTT; CDR3aa: CAWALLGNTIYF
v_gene: TRBV27; j_gene: TRBJ2-5; abundance: -; d_gene: TRBD2; CDR3nt: TGTGCCACCGCACGGGGGGGAGAGGGAGGCGAGACCCAGTACTTC; CDR3aa: CATARGGEGGETQYF
v_gene: TRBV2; j_gene: TRBJ1-2; abundance: few; d_gene: -; CDR3nt: TGTGCCATCTCCCCAAATTTGGGGGCTGGATATGGCTACACCTTC; CDR3aa: CAISPNLGAGYGYTF
v_gene: TRBV4-3; j_gene: TRBJ1-1; abundance: few; d_gene: -; CDR3nt: TGCGCCAGCAGCCAAGCCGGGACGGTCACTGAAGCTTTCTTT; CDR3aa: CASSQAGTVTEAFF
v_gene: TRBV19; j_gene: TRBJ1-3; abundance: -; d_gene: -; CDR3nt: TGTGCCAGTCGTCTCCGGAACACCATATATTTT; CDR3aa: CASRLRNTIYF
v_gene: TRBV20-1; j_gene: TRBJ2-1; abundance: few; d_gene: -; CDR3nt: TGCAGTGCTGGACGGGGGAGCGAGCAGTTCTTC; CDR3aa: CSAGRGSEQFF
v_gene: TRBV28; j_gene: TRBJ1-2; abundance: few; d_gene: -; CDR3nt: TGTGCCAGCAGCTGGGCACAGGGTCCCAACTATGGCTACACCTTC; CDR3aa: CASSWAQGPNYGYTF
v_gene: TRBV7-2; j_gene: TRBJ1-6; abundance: few; d_gene: -; CDR3nt: TGTGCCAGCAGCTTAGGGGCAGGAGTGACTCTCACCCTCCACTTT; CDR3aa: CASSLGAGVTLTLHF
v_gene: TRBV7-2; j_gene: TRBJ1-2; abundance: -; d_gene: -; CDR3nt: TGTGCCAGCAGCTTACAGAGGGTTAATGATGGCTACACCTTC; CDR3aa: CASSLQRVNDGYTF
v_gene: TRBV20-1; j_gene: TRBJ1-2; abundance: few; d_gene: -; CDR3nt: TGCAGTGCTACAGAGAACTATGGCTACACCTTC; CDR3aa: CSATENYGYTF
v_gene: TRBV6-5; j_gene: TRBJ1-5; abundance: -; d_gene: -; CDR3nt: TGTGCCAGCAGAACGGGCAGGGCGAATCAGCCCCAGCATTTT; CDR3aa: CASRTGRANQPQHF
v_gene: TRBV7-2; j_gene: TRBJ1-3; abundance: few; d_gene: -; CDR3nt: TGTGCCAGCAGTCAGTCCTCTGGAAACACCATATATTTT; CDR3aa: CASSQSSGNTIYF
v_gene: TRBV20-1; j_gene: TRBJ2-5; abundance: few; d_gene: -; CDR3nt: TGCAGGGTAGGGGAGACCCAGTACTTC; CDR3aa: CRVGETQYF
v_gene: TRBV19; j_gene: TRBJ2-3; abundance: many; d_gene: -; CDR3nt: TGTGCCAGTAGTATAGATGACGGGGTGGATACGCAGTATTTT; CDR3aa: CASSIDDGVDTQYF
v_gene: TRBV6-5; j_gene: TRBJ1-4; abundance: few; d_gene: -; CDR3nt: TGTGCCAGCAGCCCTAAAACAACTAATGAAAAACTGTTTTTT; CDR3aa: CASSPKTTNEKLFF
v_gene: TRBV18; j_gene: TRBJ1-6; abundance: -; d_gene: -; CDR3nt: TGTGCCAGCTCACTATACTTGACAGACTATAATTCACCCCTCCACTTT; CDR3aa: CASSLYLTDYNSPLHF
v_gene: TRBV7-6; j_gene: TRBJ1-1; abundance: -; d_gene: -; CDR3nt: TGTGCCAGCAGCTTAGGCGGGGATATGAACACTGAAGCTTTCTTT; CDR3aa: CASSLGGDMNTEAFF
v_gene: TRBV18; j_gene: TRBJ2-7; abundance: -; d_gene: TRBD1; CDR3nt: TGTGCCAGCTCCTTAGGACAGGTCGGTCTTTACGAGCAGTACTTC; CDR3aa: CASSLGQVGLYEQYF
v_gene: TRBV19; j_gene: TRBJ2-7; abundance: few; d_gene: TRBD1; CDR3nt: TGTGCCAGTAGCACCTTCCCGACAGGGGCCTCCTACGAGCAGTACTTC; CDR3aa: CASSTFPTGASYEQYF
v_gene: TRBV5-5; j_gene: TRBJ2-2; abundance: -; d_gene: -; CDR3nt: TGTGCCAGAAGACAGACGAACACCGGGGAGCTGTTTTTT; CDR3aa: CARRQTNTGELFF
v_gene: TRBV18; j_gene: TRBJ2-1; abundance: few; d_gene: -; CDR3nt: TGTGCCAGCTCACAAAATCCAGATTTTAGGAGAATGGTCTCCTACAATGAGCAGTTCTTC; CDR3aa: CASSQNPDFRRMVSYNEQFF
v_gene: TRBV5-8; j_gene: TRBJ1-2; abundance: few; d_gene: -; CDR3nt: TGTGCCAGCAGCTTGTTCGGCCAGGGTGGATATGGCTACACCTTC; CDR3aa: CASSLFGQGGYGYTF
v_gene: TRBV27; j_gene: TRBJ2-6; abundance: -; d_gene: -; CDR3nt: TGTGCCAGCAGTCGCCTCTCTGGGGCCAACGTCCTGACTTTC; CDR3aa: CASSRLSGANVLTF
v_gene: TRBV29-1; j_gene: TRBJ2-7; abundance: -; d_gene: -; CDR3nt: TGCAGCGTTGGATCACCGTCCTACGAGCAGTACTTC; CDR3aa: CSVGSPSYEQYF
v_gene: TRBV7-2; j_gene: TRBJ1-3; abundance: few; d_gene: -; CDR3nt: TGTGCCAGCAGCTTAGTCCTATTAGCGGCTGGAAACACCATATATTTT; CDR3aa: CASSLVLLAAGNTIYF
v_gene: TRBV7-2; j_gene: TRBJ2-5; abundance: few; d_gene: -; CDR3nt: TGTGCCAGCAGCCCCGGGATCCAAGAGACCCAGTACTTC; CDR3aa: CASSPGIQETQYF
v_gene: TRBV5-1; j_gene: TRBJ1-2; abundance: -; d_gene: -; CDR3nt: TGCGCCAGCAGCCCGGACAATTGGTATGGCTACACCTTC; CDR3aa: CASSPDNWYGYTF
v_gene: TRBV21-1; j_gene: TRBJ1-5; abundance: few; d_gene: -; CDR3nt: TGTGCCAGCAGCAACCGACAGGGACCTCGAGGTTTCCAGCCCCAGCATTTT; CDR3aa: CASSNRQGPRGFQPQHF
v_gene: TRBV28; j_gene: TRBJ1-1; abundance: few; d_gene: TRBD1; CDR3nt: TGTGCCAGTTTGGGGACAGCTAACACTGAAGCTTTCTTT; CDR3aa: CASLGTANTEAFF
v_gene: TRBV4-3; j_gene: TRBJ1-2; abundance: many; d_gene: TRBD1; CDR3nt: TGCGCCAGCAGCCAAGTGGAGGGGGCCGGTGGCTACACCTTC; CDR3aa: CASSQVEGAGGYTF
v_gene: TRBV5-1; j_gene: TRBJ2-3; abundance: few; d_gene: -; CDR3nt: TGCGCCAGCAGCTTGGATTCAGATACGCAGTATTTT; CDR3aa: CASSLDSDTQYF
v_gene: TRBV14; j_gene: TRBJ2-1; abundance: few; d_gene: -; CDR3nt: TGTGCCAGCAGCCAAGGAGGCGCCGGATTTTCGAATGAGCAGTTCTTC; CDR3aa: CASSQGGAGFSNEQFF
v_gene: TRBV5-1; j_gene: TRBJ2-2; abundance: few; d_gene: TRBD1; CDR3nt: TGCGCCACCGTAGGACAGGTCGACGGGGAGCTGTTTTTT; CDR3aa: CATVGQVDGELFF
v_gene: TRBV30; j_gene: TRBJ2-5; abundance: -; d_gene: -; CDR3nt: TGTGCCTGGAACAGGGGGGGGAAAGAGACCCAGTACTTC; CDR3aa: CAWNRGGKETQYF
v_gene: TRBV7-8; j_gene: TRBJ2-1; abundance: once; d_gene: TRBD1; CDR3nt: TGTGCCAGCAGGAGCCCGGGGGACAGGGGCGCCTACAATGAGCAGTTCTTC; CDR3aa: CASRSPGDRGAYNEQFF
v_gene: TRBV6-1; j_gene: TRBJ2-7; abundance: few; d_gene: -; CDR3nt: TGTGCCAGCAGTGAAGGATACGGCTACGAGCAGTACTTC; CDR3aa: CASSEGYGYEQYF
v_gene: TRBV29-1; j_gene: TRBJ2-1; abundance: many; d_gene: TRBD2; CDR3nt: TGCAGCGTTGGGGGGGGCTCCTACAATGAGCAGTTCTTC; CDR3aa: CSVGGGSYNEQFF
v_gene: TRBV4-3; j_gene: TRBJ2-5; abundance: -; d_gene: TRBD2; CDR3nt: TGCGCCAGCAGCCAAGATCAGGCCAGCGGGGGGGCTGGAGAGACCCAGTACTTC; CDR3aa: CASSQDQASGGAGETQYF
v_gene: TRBV30; j_gene: TRBJ2-5; abundance: -; d_gene: -; CDR3nt: TGTGCCTGGAGTGTGGGGGCGGGAGCTACCCAGTACTTC; CDR3aa: CAWSVGAGATQYF
v_gene: TRBV7-9; j_gene: TRBJ1-1; abundance: many; d_gene: TRBD1; CDR3nt: TGTGCCAGCAGCCCCGCCGTTAAGGGGGCGACTGAAGCTTTCTTT; CDR3aa: CASSPAVKGATEAFF
v_gene: TRBV6-6; j_gene: TRBJ1-4; abundance: few; d_gene: -; CDR3nt: TGTGCCAGCAGCACTAATGAAAAACTGTTTTTT; CDR3aa: CASSTNEKLFF
v_gene: TRBV10-3; j_gene: TRBJ2-3; abundance: -; d_gene: -; CDR3nt: TGTGCCATCAGTGAGAACCCAAAACTGGATACGCAGTATTTT; CDR3aa: CAISENPKLDTQYF